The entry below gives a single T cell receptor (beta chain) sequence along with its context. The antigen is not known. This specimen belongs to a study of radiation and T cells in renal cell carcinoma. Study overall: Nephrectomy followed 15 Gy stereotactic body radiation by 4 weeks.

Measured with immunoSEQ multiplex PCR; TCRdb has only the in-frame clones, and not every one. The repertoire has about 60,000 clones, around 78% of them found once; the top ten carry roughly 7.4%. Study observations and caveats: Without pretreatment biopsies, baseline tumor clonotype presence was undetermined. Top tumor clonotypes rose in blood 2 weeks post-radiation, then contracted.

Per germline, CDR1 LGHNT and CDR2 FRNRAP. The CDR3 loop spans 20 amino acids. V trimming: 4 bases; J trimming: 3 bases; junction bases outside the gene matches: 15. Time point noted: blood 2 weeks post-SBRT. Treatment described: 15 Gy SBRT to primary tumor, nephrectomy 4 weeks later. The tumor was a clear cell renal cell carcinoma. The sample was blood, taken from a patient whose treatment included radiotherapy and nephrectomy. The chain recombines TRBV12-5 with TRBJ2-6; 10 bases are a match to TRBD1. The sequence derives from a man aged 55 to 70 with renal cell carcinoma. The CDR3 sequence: CASGSFSTGQGRSGANVLTF. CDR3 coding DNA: TGTGCTAGTGGTTCTTTTTCGACGGGACAGGGGAGGAGTGGGGCCAACGTCCTGACTTTC.